This T cell receptor (beta chain) stems from a study of blood T cell repertoires in COVID-19. TCRdb keeps only in-frame clones here, not all; method: immunoSEQ multiplex PCR. The sample lists under 300,000 clones, around 88% seen once, with 8.8% in the top ten. The CDR3 extends over 14 amino acids. Germline V gene sequence: CDR1 MNHNS, CDR2 SASEGT. J lost 3 bases, V lost 2 bases, and 0 bases had no gene match. The sequence came from a man in his forties or fifties who had recovered from COVID-19. This sequence joins TRBV6-1 and TRBJ2-2, with TRBD2 matching 7 bases. The material sequenced was PBMCs or T cells enriched from blood (not recorded which). The CDR3 DNA sequence: TGTGCCAGCAGTGAACTAGCGGACACCGGGGAGCTGTTTTTT. This encodes CASSELADTGELFF.